The 12 T cell receptor beta chains listed next were all sequenced from one sample in a study of PD-1 blockade in classical Hodgkin lymphoma. The method was immunoSEQ multiplex PCR; TCRdb's version includes in-frame clones alone and lacks a portion of them. The sample yields 49,000 or so clones, around three quarters seen once. Every patient had relapsed following autologous stem cell transplantation, and cohorts differed in brentuximab vedotin exposure. This specimen consisted of peripheral blood mononuclear cells (PBMCs), obtained before the second cycle of nivolumab. The receptors were sampled from a human donor with classical Hodgkin lymphoma.

This clone was counted between two and nine times. This rearrangement joins TRBV5-4 to TRBJ2-2; TRBD2 matches at 7 bases. Losses at the gene ends were 2 bases for V and 4 bases for J; bases not matched to a gene: 8. Germline V gives CDR1 SGHNT, CDR2 YYREEE (reference sequence). This CDR3 spans 16 amino acids. CDR3 nucleotide sequence: TGTGCCAGCAGCTTAGGGGACTACGGGCCCACCGGGGAGCTGTTTTTT. Translation: CASSLGDYGPTGELFF.

The rearrangement uses TRBV19 and TRBJ1-1, with a possible D match to TRBD1 (5 bases). CDR1 and CDR2 (germline): LNHDA, SQIVND (reference sequence). This CDR3 is 14 amino acids long. V shed 5 bases and J shed 5 bases, with 15 bases lying between them. CDR3 DNA: TGTGCCAGTAGTGATATGGGGGGGGAAACTGAAGCTTTCTTT. Residues: CASSDMGGETEAFF.

This clone was detected once. The chain employs TRBV2 and TRBJ1-5; 9 positions agree with TRBD1. After removal of 5 bases from V and 7 bases from J, the junction contained 6 bases not matched to a gene. Germline V gene lookup returns CDR1 SNHLY and CDR2 FYNNEI. The CDR3 length is 14 residues. DNA of the CDR3: TGTGCCAGCAGTACAGACAGGGGGTGGCAGCCCCAGCATTTT. Residues: CASSTDRGWQPQHF.

The chain carries TRBV5-5 and TRBJ2-5; D remains ambiguous. This CDR3 comprises 11 residues. CDR1 is SGHKS and CDR2 is YYEKEE in the germline V gene (reference sequence). V was clipped by 2 bases and J by 5 bases, with 4 bases between them. The DNA of the CDR3 is TGTGCCAGCAGCTTAACGGAGACCCAGTACTTC. Translation: CASSLTETQYF. Based on the CDR3 plus reference TRBV5-5 and TRBJ2-5, the full variable domain is DAGVTQSPTHLIKTRGQQVTLRCSPISGHKSVSWYQQVLGQGPQFIFQYYEKEERGRGNFPDRFSARQFPNYSSELNVNALLLGDSALYLCASSLTETQYFGPGTRLLVL.

This chain joins TRBV4-1 and TRBJ2-3, with 10 bases aligning to TRBD2. The CDR3 consists of 17 residues. V shed 0 bases and J 4 bases; nucleotides not matched to a gene: 7. Looked up from germline, CDR1 is MGHRA and CDR2 is YSYEKL. CDR3 sequence: CASSQEWGAGGSDTQYF. The CDR3 DNA sequence: TGCGCCAGCAGCCAAGAGTGGGGAGCGGGGGGGTCAGATACGCAGTATTTT.

V and J are TRBV11-2 and TRBJ1-1; 8 nucleotides agree with TRBD1. This CDR3 is built from 15 residues. Germline lookup yields CDR1 SGHAT and CDR2 FQNNGV. With 5 bases clipped from V and 3 bases from J, the junction kept 8 bases outside the gene matches. CDR3 sequence: CASSKDRGTDTEAFF. Here the CDR3 DNA reads TGTGCCAGCAGCAAAGACAGGGGAACGGACACTGAAGCTTTCTTT. Using reference TRBV11-2 and TRBJ1-1 for the parts outside the CDR3, the full variable domain is EAGVAQSPRYKIIEKRQSVAFWCNPISGHATLYWYQQILGQGPKLLIQFQNNGVVDDSQLPKDRFSAERLKGVDSTLKIQPAKLEDSAVYLCASSKDRGTDTEAFFGQGTRLTVV.

The V call is TRBV6-4, the J call TRBJ2-1; D not resolved. The CDR3 has 16 amino acids. Trimming left V 2 bases short and J 0 bases short, with 11 bases between. Germline V gene sequence: CDR1 MRHNA, CDR2 SNTAGT. The DNA of the CDR3 is TGTGCCAGCAGTGACCCTGAAGTCGGCTCCTACAATGAGCAGTTCTTC. Translated, it gives CASSDPEVGSYNEQFF.

This rearrangement joins TRBV9 to TRBJ2-5, with 7 bases aligning to TRBD1. CDR3 length equals 15 residues. The V segment lost 2 bases and the J segment 4 bases; nucleotides outside the gene matches: 8. The germline V gene encodes CDR1 SGDLS and CDR2 YYNGEE. The CDR3 reads CASSVAVSGGETQYF. CDR3 bases: TGTGCCAGCAGCGTGGCGGTCTCAGGGGGAGAGACCCAGTACTTC.

This clone appeared a few times. The chain employs TRBV9 and TRBJ2-2; 8 positions agree with TRBD2. V trimming: 2 bases; J trimming: 6 bases; junction bases outside the gene matches: 12. CDR1 and CDR2 from the germline V gene are SGDLS and YYNGEE. The CDR3 is 17 residues long. CDR3 protein: CASSVSRGGPVSGELFF. Written as DNA, the CDR3 is TGTGCCAGCAGCGTGAGTCGGGGGGGCCCAGTATCCGGGGAGCTGTTTTTT.

This clone was seen more than once but under ten times. V is TRBV9 and J is TRBJ2-5, with D perhaps TRBD2 (6 bases). The CDR3 consists of 16 residues. Trimming took 3 bases from V and 4 from J, leaving 19 bases between them. Germline lookup yields CDR1 SGDLS and CDR2 YYNGEE. DNA for the CDR3: TGTGCCAGCAGCGCACTCTCTGAGGCGGGGACAGAGACCCAGTACTTC. Translation: CASSALSEAGTETQYF.

V gene TRBV30 combines with J gene TRBJ1-3; D is unclear. The ends were cut back, 0 bases at V and 1 base at J, with 4 bases in the middle. CDR1 and CDR2 (germline): GTSNPN, SVGIG (reference sequence). The CDR3 loop spans 13 amino acids. CDR3 residues: CAWSVLSGNTIYF. Here the CDR3 DNA reads TGTGCCTGGAGTGTACTATCTGGAAACACCATATATTTT.

This chain joins TRBV29-1 and TRBJ2-1; 7 bases agree with TRBD2. Germline CDR1 and CDR2: SQVTM and ANQGSEA. The CDR3 covers 13 residues. V shed 4 bases and J 7 bases; nucleotides not matched to a gene: 7. CDR3 loop: CSVVEGGRNEQFF. In nucleotides, the CDR3 is TGCAGCGTTGTTGAGGGAGGGCGGAATGAGCAGTTCTTC.